A single T cell receptor beta chain is shown here with its context. Its target is not known. Trimming cost V 5 bases and J 2 bases, with 19 bases left between them. CDR1 is SGHAT, CDR2 FQNNGV, per germline. The CDR3 extends over 17 amino acids. These data belong to a study of blood T cells in healthy people across ages. Study in general: The capture of about one barcoded beta molecule per two T cells was achieved by template switching.

General study findings and limits: Researchers judged that diversity estimates from one million T cells fell short of true values. Significant beta diversity loss was already apparent by age around 36, declining roughly linearly.

The second PCR ran about 6 to 12 cycles with a sample-barcoded 5' primer and J-beta primers. Every cDNA molecule bore a tag from a template-switch adaptor containing 12 random nucleotides. Each CDR3 protein is one row after TCRdb ran MiXCR on the 5' RACE reads. The repertoire holds 800,000 or so distinct CDR3 sequences, with approximately 67% as singletons. Sequencing input: blood. The chain links TRBV11-2 to TRBJ2-1; the D gene is possibly TRBD1 (5 bases). The clonotype was recovered from a young man in good health. The CDR3 DNA reads as TGTGCCAGCAGCCCTATAGTGGGTGGGGCAGCCTACAATGAGCAGTTCTTC. It yields the protein CASSPIVGGAAYNEQFF. Together with reference TRBV11-2 and TRBJ2-1, the CDR3 gives the full variable domain: EAGVAQSPRYKIIEKRQSVAFWCNPISGHATLYWYQQILGQGPKLLIQFQNNGVVDDSQLPKDRFSAERLKGVDSTLKIQPAKLEDSAVYLCASSPIVGGAAYNEQFFGPGTRLTVL.